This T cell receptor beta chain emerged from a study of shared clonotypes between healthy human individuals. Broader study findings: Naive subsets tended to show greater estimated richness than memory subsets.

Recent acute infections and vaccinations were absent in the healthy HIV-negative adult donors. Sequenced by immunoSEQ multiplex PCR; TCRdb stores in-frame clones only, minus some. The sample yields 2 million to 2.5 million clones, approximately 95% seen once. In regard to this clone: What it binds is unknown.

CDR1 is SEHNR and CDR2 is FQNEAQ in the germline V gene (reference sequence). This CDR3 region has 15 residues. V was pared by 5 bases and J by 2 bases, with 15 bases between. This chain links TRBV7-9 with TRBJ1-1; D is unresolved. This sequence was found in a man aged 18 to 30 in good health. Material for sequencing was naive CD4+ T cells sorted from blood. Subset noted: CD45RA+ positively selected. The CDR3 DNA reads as TGTGCCAGCAGCGCCTCAGAGCCAGCAAACACTGAAGCTTTCTTT. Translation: CASSASEPANTEAFF.